Reported below is one T cell receptor beta chain. The antigen is not known. This sample is part of a study of cytomegalovirus exposure and HLA in healthy donors. PCR employed 60 Vbeta and 13 Jbeta primers. The method was immunoSEQ multiplex PCR; TCRdb's version includes in-frame clones alone and lacks a portion of them. The sample consists of over 100,000 clones, approximately 81% of them appearing once. Broader study findings: The investigators catalogued 150 to 200 TCR beta chains as cytomegalovirus-associated.

The germline V gene encodes CDR1 SGHAT and CDR2 FQDESV (reference sequence). The CDR3 is 14 residues long. Trimming cost V 1 base and J 9 bases; bases outside gene matches: 1. At sampling all donors were nominally healthy, likely with unrecorded immune exposures. The V gene is TRBV11-1, the J gene TRBJ2-1, with 12 positions matching TRBD2. This TCR was sampled from a woman aged 25 to 39 in good health and CMV-seronegative. Sequences were obtained from PBMCs. The CDR3 region has the DNA TGTGCCAGCAGCTTAGTGGGACTAGCGGGTGAGCAGTTCTTC. Amino acid sequence: CASSLVGLAGEQFF. Variable domain in full (rest from reference TRBV11-1 and TRBJ2-1): EAEVAQSPRYKITEKSQAVAFWCDPISGHATLYWYRQILGQGPELLVQFQDESVVDDSQLPKDRFSAERLKGVDSTLKIQPAELGDSAMYLCASSLVGLAGEQFFGPGTRLTVL.